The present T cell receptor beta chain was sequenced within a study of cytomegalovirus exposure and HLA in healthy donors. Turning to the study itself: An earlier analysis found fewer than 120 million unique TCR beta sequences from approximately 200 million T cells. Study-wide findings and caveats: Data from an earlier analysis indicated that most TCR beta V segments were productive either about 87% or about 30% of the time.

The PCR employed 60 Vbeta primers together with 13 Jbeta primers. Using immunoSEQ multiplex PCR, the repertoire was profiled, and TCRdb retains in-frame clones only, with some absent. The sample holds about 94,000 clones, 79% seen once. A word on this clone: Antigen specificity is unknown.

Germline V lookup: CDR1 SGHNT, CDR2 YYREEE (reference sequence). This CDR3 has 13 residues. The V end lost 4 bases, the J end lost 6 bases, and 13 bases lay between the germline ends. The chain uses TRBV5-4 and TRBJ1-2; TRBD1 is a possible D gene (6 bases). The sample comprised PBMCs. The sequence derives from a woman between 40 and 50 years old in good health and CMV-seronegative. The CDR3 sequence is CASSAQGRDGYTF. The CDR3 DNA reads TGTGCCAGCAGCGCCCAGGGGCGCGATGGCTACACCTTC.